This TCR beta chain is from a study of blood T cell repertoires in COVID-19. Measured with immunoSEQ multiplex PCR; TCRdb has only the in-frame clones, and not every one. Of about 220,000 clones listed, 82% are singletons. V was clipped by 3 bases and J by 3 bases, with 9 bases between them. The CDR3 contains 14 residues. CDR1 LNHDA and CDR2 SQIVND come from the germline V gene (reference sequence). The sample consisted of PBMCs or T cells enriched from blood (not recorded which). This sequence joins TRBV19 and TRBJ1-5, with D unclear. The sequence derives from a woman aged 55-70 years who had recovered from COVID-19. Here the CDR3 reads CASSIDRLNQPQHF. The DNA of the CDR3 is TGTGCCAGTAGTATTGATCGACTCAATCAGCCCCAGCATTTT.